Sequencing of this TCR beta chain was carried out in a study of blood T cell repertoires in COVID-19. Study context: PBMCs, B-cell-depleted T cells, or T cells provided the cDNA or gDNA that made up the material.

J was trimmed by 3 bases and V by 4 bases; bases with no gene match: 9. Germline V gene sequence: CDR1 KGHDR, CDR2 SFDVKD. The CDR3 spans 18 residues. Repertoires were generated with immunoSEQ multiplex PCR, while TCRdb's copy carries only in-frame clones and drops some. This table has roughly 250,000 clones, 80% to 90% appearing once. The V gene is TRBV24-1, the J gene TRBJ2-3, with 13 bases matching TRBD2. Sequenced: peripheral blood. This TCR was sampled from a man aged 40-49 years with active or convalescent COVID-19. The CDR3 sequence: CATSDPLGLAGMTDTQYF. CDR3 bases: TGTGCCACCAGTGACCCACTGGGACTAGCGGGGATGACAGATACGCAGTATTTT.